This T cell receptor beta chain derives from a study of blood T cell repertoires in COVID-19. Study in general: Researchers got acute and convalescent COVID-19 samples from the United States, Italy and Spain. T cells, B-cell-depleted T cells, or PBMCs provided the cDNA or gDNA that served as material.

Sequencing used immunoSEQ multiplex PCR; TCRdb keeps in-frame clones, though not all of them. The repertoire holds tens of thousands of clones, with roughly 85% as singletons. Germline V gene data show CDR1 as SNHLY and CDR2 as FYNNEI. The V end lost 6 bases, the J end lost 2 bases, and 27 bases lay between the germline ends. The CDR3 spans 19 residues. This clonotype was sampled from a man aged 55 to 70 with acute or convalescent COVID-19. The chain carries TRBV2 and TRBJ2-3; possibly TRBD2 for D (5 bases). Sequencing was performed on peripheral blood. For the CDR3, the DNA is TGTGCCAGCAGCGCCCTTTTCACCCCCATACGGGGAAACACAGATACGCAGTATTTT. As protein: CASSALFTPIRGNTDTQYF.